This TCR beta chain was identified in a study of chemoradiotherapy in HPV16-positive cancers. Study overall: Functional T-cell assays on two HPV16-positive patients' cells defined candidate HPV-specific clones and common TCR motifs. The study, taken as a whole, reports: The functional HPV-specific definition rests on just a couple of HPV16-positive patients. Non-HPV-specific T cells did not expand in tumors during treatment, whereas candidate HPV-specific clones and E7-related motifs did.

Produced via immunoSEQ multiplex PCR; TCRdb's table is partial and in-frame only. The data contain around 13,000 clones, roughly 84% of them singletons. From germline, CDR1 is SGDLS and CDR2 YYNGEE. The V end lost 0 bases, the J end lost 6 bases, and 10 bases lay between the germline ends. The CDR3 has 14 amino acids. For this clone: Its antigen remains unidentified.

Samples were taken several times over chemoradiotherapy. The source was blood, collected from a patient who underwent chemoradiotherapy. The clonotype originates from a human donor with HPV-associated anogenital cancer. The J gene is TRBJ2-1, the V gene TRBV9; D unresolved. The CDR3 region has the DNA TGTGCCAGCAGCGTAGTAACAGAAGGCAATGAGCAGTTCTTC. Translated, it gives CASSVVTEGNEQFF. Full variable domain (missing parts from reference TRBV9 and TRBJ2-1): DSGVTQTPKHLITATGQRVTLRCSPRSGDLSVYWYQQSLDQGLQFLIQYYNGEERAKGNILERFSAQQFPDLHSELNLSSLELGDSALYFCASSVVTEGNEQFFGPGTRLTVL.